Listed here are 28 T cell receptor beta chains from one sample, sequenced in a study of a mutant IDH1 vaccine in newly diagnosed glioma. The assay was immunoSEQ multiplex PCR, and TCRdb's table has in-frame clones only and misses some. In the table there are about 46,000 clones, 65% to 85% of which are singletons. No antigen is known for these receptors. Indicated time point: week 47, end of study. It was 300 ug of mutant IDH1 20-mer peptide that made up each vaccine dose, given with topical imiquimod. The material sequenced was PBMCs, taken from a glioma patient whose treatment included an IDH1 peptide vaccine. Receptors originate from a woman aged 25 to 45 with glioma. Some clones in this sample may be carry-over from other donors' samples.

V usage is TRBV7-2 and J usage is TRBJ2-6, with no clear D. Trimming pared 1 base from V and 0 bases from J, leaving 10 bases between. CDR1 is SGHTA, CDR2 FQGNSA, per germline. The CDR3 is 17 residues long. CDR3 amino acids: CASSLGAPYSGANVLTF. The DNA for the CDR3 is TGTGCCAGCAGCTTAGGGGCTCCGTACTCTGGGGCCAACGTCCTGACTTTC.

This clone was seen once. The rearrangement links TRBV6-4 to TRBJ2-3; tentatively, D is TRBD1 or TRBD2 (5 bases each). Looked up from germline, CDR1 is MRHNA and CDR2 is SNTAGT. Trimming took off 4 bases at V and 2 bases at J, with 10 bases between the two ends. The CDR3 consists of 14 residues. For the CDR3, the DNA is TGTGCCAGCAGTGCTGGGGACCCCACAGATACGCAGTATTTT. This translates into CASSAGDPTDTQYF.

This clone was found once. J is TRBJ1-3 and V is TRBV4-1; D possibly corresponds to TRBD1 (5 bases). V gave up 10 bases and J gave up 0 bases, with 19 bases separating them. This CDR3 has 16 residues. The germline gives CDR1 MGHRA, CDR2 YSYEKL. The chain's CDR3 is CATSRQTLFSGNTIYF. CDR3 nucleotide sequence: TGCGCCACCTCGAGACAGACCCTCTTCTCTGGAAACACCATATATTTT.

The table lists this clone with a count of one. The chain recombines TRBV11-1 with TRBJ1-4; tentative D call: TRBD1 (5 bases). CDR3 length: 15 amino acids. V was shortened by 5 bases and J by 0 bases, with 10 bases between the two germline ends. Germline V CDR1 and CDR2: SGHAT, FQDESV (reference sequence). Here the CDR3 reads CASSLRDPTNEKLFF. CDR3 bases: TGTGCCAGCAGCCTACGGGACCCAACTAATGAAAAACTGTTTTTT.

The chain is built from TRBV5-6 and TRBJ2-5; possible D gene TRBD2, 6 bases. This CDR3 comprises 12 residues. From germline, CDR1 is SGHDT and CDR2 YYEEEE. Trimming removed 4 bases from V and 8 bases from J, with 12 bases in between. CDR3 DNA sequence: TGTGCCAGCAGCCCGACTAGGGACACCCAGTACTTC. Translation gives CASSPTRDTQYF.

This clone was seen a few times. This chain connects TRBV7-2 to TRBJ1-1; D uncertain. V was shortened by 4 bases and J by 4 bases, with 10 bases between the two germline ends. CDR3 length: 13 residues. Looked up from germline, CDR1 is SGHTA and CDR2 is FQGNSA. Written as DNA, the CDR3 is TGTGCCAGCAGCTCTAGGGTGACCACTGAAGCTTTCTTT. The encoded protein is CASSSRVTTEAFF.

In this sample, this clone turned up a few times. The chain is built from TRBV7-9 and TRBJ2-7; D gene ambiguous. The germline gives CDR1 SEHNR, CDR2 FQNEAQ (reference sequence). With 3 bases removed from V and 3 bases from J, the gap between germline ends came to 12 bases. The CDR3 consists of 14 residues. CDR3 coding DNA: TGTGCCAGCAGCTTGACTGAGCGATACTACGAGCAGTACTTC. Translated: CASSLTERYYEQYF.

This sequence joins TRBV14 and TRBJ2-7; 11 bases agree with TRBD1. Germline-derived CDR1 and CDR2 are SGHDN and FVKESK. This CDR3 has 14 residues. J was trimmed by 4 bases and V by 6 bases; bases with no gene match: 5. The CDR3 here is CASSRDRGIYEQYF. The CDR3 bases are TGTGCCAGCAGTCGGGACAGGGGGATATACGAGCAGTACTTC.

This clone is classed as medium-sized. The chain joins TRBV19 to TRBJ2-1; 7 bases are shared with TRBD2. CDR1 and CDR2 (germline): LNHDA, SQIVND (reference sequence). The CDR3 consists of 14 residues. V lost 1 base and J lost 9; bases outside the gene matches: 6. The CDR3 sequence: CASSIGVAGFEQFF. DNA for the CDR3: TGTGCCAGTAGTATAGGAGTAGCGGGTTTTGAGCAGTTCTTC.

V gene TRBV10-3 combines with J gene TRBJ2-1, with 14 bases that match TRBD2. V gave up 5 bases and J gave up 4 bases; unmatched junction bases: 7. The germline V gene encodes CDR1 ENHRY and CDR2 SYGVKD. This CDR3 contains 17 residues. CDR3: CAISFSGLAGVYNEQFF. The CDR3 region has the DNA TGTGCCATCAGTTTTTCGGGACTAGCGGGAGTATACAATGAGCAGTTCTTC.

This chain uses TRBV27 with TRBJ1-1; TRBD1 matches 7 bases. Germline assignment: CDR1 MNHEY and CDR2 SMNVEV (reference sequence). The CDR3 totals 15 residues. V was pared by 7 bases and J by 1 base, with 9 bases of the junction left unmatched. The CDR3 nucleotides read TGTGCCAGCATCCTAAGGGCAGGGGGGAACACTGAAGCTTTCTTT. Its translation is CASILRAGGNTEAFF.

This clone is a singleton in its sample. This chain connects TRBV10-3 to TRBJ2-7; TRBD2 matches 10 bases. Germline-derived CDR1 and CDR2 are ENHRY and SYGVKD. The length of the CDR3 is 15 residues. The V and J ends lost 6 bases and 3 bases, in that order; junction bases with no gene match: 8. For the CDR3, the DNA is TGTGCCATCAGCTCCCCAGCGGGAGGGGTCTACGAGCAGTACTTC. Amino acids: CAISSPAGGVYEQYF.

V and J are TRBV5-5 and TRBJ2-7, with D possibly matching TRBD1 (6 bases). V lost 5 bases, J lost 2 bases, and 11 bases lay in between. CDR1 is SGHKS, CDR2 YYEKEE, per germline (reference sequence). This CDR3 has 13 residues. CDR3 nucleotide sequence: TGTGCCAGCAGGACGACAGGCCCCTACGAGCAGTACTTC. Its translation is CASRTTGPYEQYF. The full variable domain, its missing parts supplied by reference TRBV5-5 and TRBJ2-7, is DAGVTQSPTHLIKTRGQQVTLRCSPISGHKSVSWYQQVLGQGPQFIFQYYEKEERGRGNFPDRFSARQFPNYSSELNVNALLLGDSALYLCASRTTGPYEQYFGPGTRLTVT.

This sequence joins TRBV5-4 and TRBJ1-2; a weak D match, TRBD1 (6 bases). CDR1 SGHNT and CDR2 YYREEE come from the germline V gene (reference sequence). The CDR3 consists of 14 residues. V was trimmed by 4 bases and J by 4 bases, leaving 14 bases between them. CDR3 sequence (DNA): TGTGCCAGCAGCCGCGGGGGGGGCTCCTATGGCTACACCTTC. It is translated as CASSRGGGSYGYTF.

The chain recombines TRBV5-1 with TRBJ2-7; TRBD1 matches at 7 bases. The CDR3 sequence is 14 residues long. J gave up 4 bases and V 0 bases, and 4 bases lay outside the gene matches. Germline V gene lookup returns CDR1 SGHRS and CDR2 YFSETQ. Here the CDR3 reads CASSLDSGGYEQYF. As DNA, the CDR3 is TGCGCCAGCAGCTTGGACTCAGGGGGTTACGAGCAGTACTTC.

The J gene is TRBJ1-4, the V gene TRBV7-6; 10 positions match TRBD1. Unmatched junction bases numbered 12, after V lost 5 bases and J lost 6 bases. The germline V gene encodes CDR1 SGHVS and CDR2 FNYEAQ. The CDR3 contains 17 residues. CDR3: CASSPFYWDRGDEKLFF. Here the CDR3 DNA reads TGTGCCAGCAGCCCTTTCTATTGGGACAGGGGCGATGAAAAACTGTTTTTT. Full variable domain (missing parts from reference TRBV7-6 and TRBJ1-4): GAGVSQSPRYKVTKRGQDVALRCDPISGHVSLYWYRQALGQGPEFLTYFNYEAQQDKSGLPNDRFSAERPEGSISTLTIQRTEQRDSAMYRCASSPFYWDRGDEKLFFGSGTQLSVL.

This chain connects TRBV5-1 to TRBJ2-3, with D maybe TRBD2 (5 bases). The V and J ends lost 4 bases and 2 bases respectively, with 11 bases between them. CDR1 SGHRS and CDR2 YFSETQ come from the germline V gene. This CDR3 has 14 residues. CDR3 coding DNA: TGCGCCAGCAGCGTTAGTCGGGACACAGATACGCAGTATTTT. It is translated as CASSVSRDTDTQYF.

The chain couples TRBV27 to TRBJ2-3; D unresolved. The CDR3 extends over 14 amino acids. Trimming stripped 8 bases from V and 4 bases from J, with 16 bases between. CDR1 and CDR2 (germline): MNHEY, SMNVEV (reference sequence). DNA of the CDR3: TGTGCCAGCCGGACGGACGGTCTGCCAGATACGCAGTATTTT. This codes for CASRTDGLPDTQYF.

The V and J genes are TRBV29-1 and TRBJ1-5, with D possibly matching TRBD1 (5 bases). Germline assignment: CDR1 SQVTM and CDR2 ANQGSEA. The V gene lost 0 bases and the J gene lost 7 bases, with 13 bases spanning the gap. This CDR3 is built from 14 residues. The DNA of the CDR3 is TGCAGCGTTGAAGATGGGACCCTCGGCCAGCCCCAGCATTTT. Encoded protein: CSVEDGTLGQPQHF.

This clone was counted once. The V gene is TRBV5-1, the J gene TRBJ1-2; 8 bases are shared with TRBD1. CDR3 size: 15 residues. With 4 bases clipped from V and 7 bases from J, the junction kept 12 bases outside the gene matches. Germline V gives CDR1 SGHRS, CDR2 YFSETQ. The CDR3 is CASSTTSGQVGGYTF. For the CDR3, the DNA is TGCGCCAGCAGCACCACCTCGGGACAGGTCGGTGGCTACACCTTC.

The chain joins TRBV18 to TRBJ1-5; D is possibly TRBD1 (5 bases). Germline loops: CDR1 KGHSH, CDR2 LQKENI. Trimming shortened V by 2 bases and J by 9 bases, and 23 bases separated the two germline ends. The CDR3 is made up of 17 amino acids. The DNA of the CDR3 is TGTGCCAGCTCACCAGGGAGGGGCCCCTTGTCCCCCGGGCCCCAGCATTTT. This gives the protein CASSPGRGPLSPGPQHF.

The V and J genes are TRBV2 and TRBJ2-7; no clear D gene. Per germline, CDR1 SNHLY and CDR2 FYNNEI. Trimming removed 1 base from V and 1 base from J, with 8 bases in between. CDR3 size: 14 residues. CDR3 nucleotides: TGTGCCAGCAGTGAAGGGTCTCTTTCCTACGAGCAGTACTTC. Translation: CASSEGSLSYEQYF.

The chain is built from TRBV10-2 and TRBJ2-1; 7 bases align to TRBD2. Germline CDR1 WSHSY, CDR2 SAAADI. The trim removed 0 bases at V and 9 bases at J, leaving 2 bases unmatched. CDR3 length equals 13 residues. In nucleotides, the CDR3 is TGCGCCAGCAGTGAGTCCGGACTAGTTGAGCAGTTCTTC. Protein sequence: CASSESGLVEQFF.

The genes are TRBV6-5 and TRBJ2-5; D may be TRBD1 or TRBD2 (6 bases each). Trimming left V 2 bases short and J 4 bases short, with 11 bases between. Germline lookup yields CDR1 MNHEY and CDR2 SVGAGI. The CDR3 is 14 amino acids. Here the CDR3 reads CASSYGGQGETQYF. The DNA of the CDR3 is TGTGCCAGCAGTTACGGGGGGCAGGGAGAGACCCAGTACTTC.

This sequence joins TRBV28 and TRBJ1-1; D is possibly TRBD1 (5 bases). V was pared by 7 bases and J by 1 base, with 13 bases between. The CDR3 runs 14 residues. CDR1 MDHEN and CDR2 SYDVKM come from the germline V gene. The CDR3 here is CASNLFRGNTEAFF. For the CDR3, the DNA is TGTGCCAGCAATCTTTTTAGGGGGAACACTGAAGCTTTCTTT.

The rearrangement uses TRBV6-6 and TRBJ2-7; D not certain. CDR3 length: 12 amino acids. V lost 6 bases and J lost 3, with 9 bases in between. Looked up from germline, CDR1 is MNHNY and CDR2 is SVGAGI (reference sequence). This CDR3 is CASRSIGYEQYF. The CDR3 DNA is TGTGCCAGCAGATCGATAGGCTACGAGCAGTACTTC.

DNA of the CDR3: TGCGCCAGCAGTGAGTCTCTGGCAGACACTGAAGCTTTCTTT. This sequence encodes CASSESLADTEAFF. The genes are TRBV10-1 and TRBJ1-1, with D unresolved. The CDR3 consists of 14 residues. CDR1 is WNHNN, CDR2 SYGVQD, per germline (reference sequence). V was pared by 0 bases and J by 3 bases, with 8 bases between.

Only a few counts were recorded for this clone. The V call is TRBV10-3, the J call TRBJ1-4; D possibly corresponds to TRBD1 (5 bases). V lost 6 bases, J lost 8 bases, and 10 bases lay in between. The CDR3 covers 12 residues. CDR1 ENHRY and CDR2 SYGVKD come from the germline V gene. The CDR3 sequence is CAISREGEKLFF. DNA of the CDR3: TGTGCCATCAGCAGGGAAGGGGAAAAACTGTTTTTT.